These 5 T cell receptor beta chains were all obtained from the same sample, sequenced in a study of blood T cell repertoires in COVID-19. Clones were read by immunoSEQ multiplex PCR, and TCRdb kept only the in-frame ones, dropping some. The table lists more than 120,000 clones, 75% to 90% of them singletons. Sequenced sample: peripheral blood. Every receptor here comes from a man aged 45-60 years who had recovered from COVID-19.

As DNA, the CDR3 is TGCAGCGTTGTGGGACAGGGATACAATGAGCAGTTCTTC. The encoded protein is CSVVGQGYNEQFF. V and J are TRBV29-1 and TRBJ2-1; 9 bases are a match to TRBD1. V shed 4 bases and J 4 bases; nucleotides not matched to a gene: 2. Germline V gene data show CDR1 as SQVTM and CDR2 as ANQGSEA. The CDR3 loop spans 13 amino acids.

The CDR3 region is CASSLFIGTAEAFF. DNA of the CDR3: TGTGCCAGCAGTTTATTCATAGGGACAGCTGAAGCTTTCTTT. This sequence joins TRBV27 and TRBJ1-1; 7 bases fit TRBD1. Germline lookup yields CDR1 MNHEY and CDR2 SMNVEV (reference sequence). Trimming removed 1 base from V and 6 bases from J; junction bases left unmatched: 5. CDR3 length: 14 amino acids.

The rearrangement joins TRBV7-2 to TRBJ1-4; 7 nucleotides match TRBD1. Germline lookup yields CDR1 SGHTA and CDR2 FQGNSA. V lost 4 bases and J lost 5; bases outside the gene matches: 4. CDR3 length: 14 amino acids. The CDR3 region is CASSWGQNNEKLFF. The CDR3 bases are TGTGCCAGCAGCTGGGGACAGAACAATGAAAAACTGTTTTTT.

The count of this clone is one. CDR3 loop: CASSLERGGETQYF. CDR3 sequence (DNA): TGTGCCAGCAGCTTAGAACGCGGGGGTGAGACCCAGTACTTC. The rearrangement links TRBV7-7 to TRBJ2-5, with 7 bases matching TRBD2. Trimming at V came to 1 base and at J to 5 bases, leaving 4 bases not matched to a gene. There are 14 residues in the CDR3. Germline lookup yields CDR1 SSHAT and CDR2 FNYEAQ (reference sequence).

This clone was recorded only once. V and J are TRBV15 and TRBJ2-4; a possible D gene is TRBD2 (7 bases). V lost 0 bases and J 8 bases, leaving 14 bases between the germline ends. The CDR3 runs to 15 residues. Germline lookup yields CDR1 LNHNV and CDR2 YYDKDF (reference sequence). In nucleotides, the CDR3 is TGTGCCACCAGCAGAGAACGGGGGGCAATGGACATTCAGTACTTC. Protein product: CATSRERGAMDIQYF.